This is a list of T cell receptor beta chains from one sample in a study of blood T cell repertoires in COVID-19. Clones were read by immunoSEQ multiplex PCR, and TCRdb kept only the in-frame ones, dropping some. The data show some 150,000 clones, over 75% seen once. Input material: peripheral blood. Every receptor here comes from a man aged 55 to 70 who had recovered from COVID-19. CDR3s include the opening cysteine and the closing phenylalanine or tryptophan. The D gene is left open where the match is weak.

V gene	J gene	D gene	CDR3 protein	CDR3 DNA
TRBV19	TRBJ1-1	NA	CASSMGRVNTEAFF	TGTGCCAGTAGTATGGGGAGGGTAAACACTGAAGCTTTCTTT
TRBV7-2	TRBJ2-1	NA	CASSLDTAQFF	TGTGCCAGCAGCTTAGATACAGCGCAGTTCTTC
TRBV5-1	TRBJ2-5	TRBD1	CASKSTGSETQYF	TGCGCCAGCAAATCGACAGGGAGTGAGACCCAGTACTTC
TRBV6-5	TRBJ1-2	NA	CASRREAGNYGYTF	TGTGCCAGCAGACGCGAGGCAGGGAACTATGGCTACACCTTC
TRBV4-2	TRBJ2-3	NA	CASSPSRGAYTDTQYF	TGTGCCAGCAGCCCCTCCCGCGGGGCTTACACAGATACGCAGTATTTT
TRBV20-1	TRBJ1-5	NA	CSASPAGWNQPQHF	TGCAGTGCTAGTCCAGCGGGGTGGAATCAGCCCCAGCATTTT
TRBV7-8	TRBJ2-1	TRBD2	CASSLASGGASNEQFF	TGTGCCAGCAGCTTAGCTAGCGGGGGGGCCTCCAATGAGCAGTTCTTC
TRBV6-6	TRBJ2-3	TRBD1	CASSPGTGDFRVTDTQYF	TGTGCCAGCAGTCCCGGGACAGGTGATTTTAGGGTCACAGATACGCAGTATTTT
TRBV9	TRBJ2-7	NA	CASSVASRGKVYEQYF	TGTGCCAGCAGCGTAGCTTCCCGGGGAAAGGTCTACGAGCAGTACTTC
TRBV24-1	TRBJ2-3	NA	CATSDIQGYFPDTQYF	TGTGCCACCAGTGACATCCAGGGTTATTTCCCAGATACGCAGTATTTT
TRBV23-1	TRBJ2-7	TRBD1	CASSRDSYEQYF	TGCGCCAGCAGTCGGGACAGCTACGAGCAGTACTTC
TRBV6-6	TRBJ2-5	TRBD2	CASSPGLERGETQYF	TGTGCCAGCAGCCCTGGACTAGAGAGAGGGGAGACCCAGTACTTC
TRBV6-2/TRBV6-3	TRBJ1-6	TRBD1	CASRPPWDRDPSPLHF	TGTGCCAGCAGGCCTCCCTGGGACAGGGACCCTTCACCCCTCCACTTT
TRBV5-1	TRBJ2-2	TRBD2	CASSLGLADTGELFF	TGCGCCAGCAGCTTGGGACTAGCGGACACCGGGGAGCTGTTTTTT